The 24 T cell receptor beta chains in this list originate from one sample, sequenced in a study of CD8+CD57+ T cells in acquired aplastic anemia. Those patients picked for sequencing had displayed CD8+CD57+ cell expansion on flow cytometry. Genomic DNA constituted the template upon which TCR beta VDJ and CDR3 profiling was performed. MiXCR was run by TCRdb on the reads, yielding one entry per CDR3 protein. In the table there are 150,000 to 170,000 distinct CDR3 sequences, less than 60% of which are singletons. The specimen sequenced was sorted CD4+, CD8+, or CD8+CD57+ T cells (not recorded which) from PBMCs. The source is a human donor with aplastic anemia.

The chain is built from TRBV12-3 or TRBV12-4 and TRBJ2-1, with TRBD2 matching over 9 bases. The CDR3 is 16 amino acids. V dropped 0 bases and J dropped 9; count of bases not matched to a gene: 9. The DNA for the CDR3 is TGTGCCAGCAGTTTAGCGAGGGCGGGAGGGCCCGTTGAGCAGTTCTTC. It specifies CASSLARAGGPVEQFF.

The chain has TRBV20-1 and TRBJ1-1; perhaps TRBD1 as D (6 bases). CDR3 length equals 15 residues. CDR1 is DFQATT and CDR2 is SNEGSKA in the germline V gene (reference sequence). V dropped 1 base and J dropped 3 bases, with 15 bases sitting between them. The CDR3 DNA follows: TGCAGTGCTAGAGGTCAGGGGCTTGGGTACACTGAAGCTTTCTTT. This gives the protein CSARGQGLGYTEAFF.

This clonotype has a count of ten or more. CDR3 DNA sequence: TGTGCCAGCAGGGGGGACATCATGAACACTGAAGCTTTCTTT. Translated, it gives CASRGDIMNTEAFF. V is TRBV2 and J is TRBJ1-1, with D possibly TRBD1 on 6 matching bases. The CDR3 spans 14 residues. Germline V lookup: CDR1 SNHLY, CDR2 FYNNEI. Trimming cost V 6 bases and J 0 bases, with 11 bases left between them.

Concerning this clonotype itself: Germline and junction disagree at one end, which may indicate a read error. The chain uses TRBV10-3 and TRBJ1-2; D ambiguous. CDR1 and CDR2 from the germline V gene are ENHRY and SYGVKD. The CDR3 covers 12 residues. The CDR3 DNA follows: TGTGCCATCAGTATGGCGACCTATTGCTACACCTTC. Encoded protein: CAISMATYCYTF.

This rearrangement joins TRBV6-4 to TRBJ2-7; the match to TRBD2 covers 10 bases. The CDR3 runs to 16 residues. V gave up 4 bases and J gave up 6 bases; unmatched junction bases: 12. CDR1 and CDR2 (germline): MRHNA, SNTAGT. The DNA of the CDR3 is TGTGCCAGCAGTGCCACCGGGACTAGCGCGTACTCCGAGCAGTACTTC. Its translation is CASSATGTSAYSEQYF.

This clonotype occurred many times. CDR3 nucleotide sequence: TGTGCCAGCAGTTTAGAATGGATTTACAATGAGCAGTTCTTC. It specifies CASSLEWIYNEQFF. The chain uses TRBV12-3 or TRBV12-4 and TRBJ2-1; D remains ambiguous. The CDR3 extends over 14 amino acids. V shed 1 base and J shed 4 bases, with 8 bases lying between them.

The J gene is TRBJ2-5, the V gene TRBV15; the D gene is possibly TRBD2 (6 bases). Germline V CDR1 and CDR2: LNHNV, YYDKDF (reference sequence). Trimming left V 3 bases short and J 2 bases short, with 10 bases between. The CDR3 consists of 14 residues. CDR3 bases: TGTGCCACCAGCAGGGATCGGGGGCAAGAGACCCAGTACTTC. Protein product: CATSRDRGQETQYF. The full variable domain, rest sourced from reference TRBV15 and TRBJ2-5, is DAMVIQNPRYQVTQFGKPVTLSCSQTLNHNVMYWYQQKSSQAPKLLFHYYDKDFNNEADTPDNFQSRRPNTSFCFLDIRSPGLGDTAMYLCATSRDRGQETQYFGPGTRLLVL.

The rearrangement links TRBV5-1 to TRBJ1-4; D not resolved. Trimming took off 4 bases at V and 1 base at J, with 11 bases between the two ends. There are 15 residues in the CDR3. CDR1 and CDR2 (germline): SGHRS, YFSETQ. The CDR3 nucleotides are TGCGCCAGCAGCCCCAGGCCCTTAACTAATGAAAAACTGTTTTTT. This gives the protein CASSPRPLTNEKLFF.

In its sample, this clonotype was seen many times. The chain links TRBV20-1 to TRBJ1-6; no clear D. The germline V and J ends were trimmed by 4 bases and 10 bases, with 23 bases remaining between them. The germline V gene encodes CDR1 DFQATT and CDR2 SNEGSKA (reference sequence). The CDR3 has 16 residues. CDR3 DNA: TGCAGTGCTACAGATGATGTCCAAGGGCGAAGGTCACCCCTCCACTTT. It encodes CSATDDVQGRRSPLHF.

The J gene is TRBJ2-5, the V gene TRBV2; 10 nucleotides match TRBD1. The CDR3 has 15 amino acids. The J segment lost 5 bases and the V segment lost 6 bases, leaving 9 bases of the junction unmatched. In germline, CDR1 is SNHLY, CDR2 FYNNEI. DNA for the CDR3: TGTGCCAGCAGCTTAGGACAGGGGGGTTACGAGACCCAGTACTTC. Its protein is CASSLGQGGYETQYF.

This clonotype has ten or more counts. The chain combines TRBV6-4 with TRBJ2-2; D not resolved. Trimming took off 0 bases at V and 1 base at J, with 9 bases between the two ends. Germline CDR1 reads MRHNA; CDR2 reads SNTAGT. The CDR3 length is 16 residues. This chain's CDR3 is CASSDSGRLNTGELFF. The CDR3 DNA sequence: TGTGCCAGCAGTGACTCGGGTCGTTTGAACACCGGGGAGCTGTTTTTT.

This clonotype was observed a single time. This chain links TRBV7-3 with TRBJ2-5; 7 bases match TRBD2. The CDR3 covers 14 residues. Per germline, CDR1 SGHTA and CDR2 FQGTGA. Trimming removed 6 bases from V and 4 bases from J; junction bases left unmatched: 8. This CDR3 is CASRSTSERETQYF. CDR3 coding DNA: TGTGCCAGCAGATCTACTAGCGAACGAGAGACCCAGTACTTC.

The V gene is TRBV7-9, the J gene TRBJ1-6; a weak D match, TRBD1 (5 bases). The germline CDR1 and CDR2 sequences are SEHNR and FQNEAQ (reference sequence). The CDR3 loop spans 12 amino acids. V lost 4 bases, J lost 13 bases, and 11 bases lay in between. The CDR3 spells CASSWGERPLHF. DNA of the CDR3: TGTGCCAGCAGCTGGGGGGAAAGGCCCCTCCACTTT.

This chain uses TRBV11-2 with TRBJ2-4; 9 bases agree with TRBD1. The trim removed 5 bases at V and 11 bases at J, leaving 13 bases unmatched. This CDR3 has 15 residues. Germline values: CDR1 SGHAT, CDR2 FQNNGV. The chain's CDR3 is CASSPTGTGWDVQYF. The CDR3 DNA reads as TGTGCCAGCAGCCCGACCGGGACAGGGTGGGACGTTCAGTACTTC.

This clonotype appeared a single time. One base away lies a much larger clone, so this may be a sequencing read error. The V and J genes are TRBV12-3 or TRBV12-4 and TRBJ1-3, with 7 bases identical to TRBD1. The ends lost 6 bases at V and 0 bases at J; junction bases unmatched: 5. The CDR3 spans 15 residues. The CDR3 DNA sequence: TGTGCCAGCAGAGATAGACAGGGCTCTGGAAACACCATATATTTT. As protein: CASRDRQGSGNTIYF.

The chain combines TRBV2 with TRBJ1-5; no reliable D call. CDR3 length: 14 amino acids. CDR1 SNHLY and CDR2 FYNNEI come from the germline V gene. Trimming pared 5 bases from V and 1 base from J, leaving 9 bases between. The CDR3 here is CASSMTGSNQPQHF. In DNA form, the CDR3 reads TGTGCCAGCAGTATGACCGGGAGCAATCAGCCCCAGCATTTT.

This rearrangement joins TRBV27 to TRBJ2-5; 10 bases line up with TRBD2. The CDR3 has 16 residues. The V gene end was trimmed by 8 bases and the J gene end by 5 bases; junction bases not matched to a gene: 14. Germline assignment: CDR1 MNHEY and CDR2 SMNVEV (reference sequence). CDR3 nucleotides: TGTGCCAGCGCTCTGGTTGGGGCTAGCGGGGGTGAGACCCAGTACTTC. Translating gives CASALVGASGGETQYF.

Only one count was recorded for this clonotype. The gene calls are TRBV6-1 and TRBJ2-1, with TRBD2 matching over 12 bases. The germline V gene has CDR1 MNHNS and CDR2 SASEGT. V trimming: 3 bases; J trimming: 8 bases; junction bases outside the gene matches: 11. The CDR3 is 17 residues long. The CDR3 spells CASSEILAGGPGYEQFF. The CDR3 DNA reads TGTGCCAGCAGTGAGATCCTAGCGGGGGGGCCGGGATATGAGCAGTTCTTC.

The chain carries TRBV9 and TRBJ2-7, with TRBD2 matching over 11 bases. Trimming took 0 bases from V and 5 from J; bases not matched to a gene: 4. CDR1 is SGDLS, CDR2 YYNGEE, per germline. This CDR3 comprises 15 residues. CDR3 in DNA: TGTGCCAGCAGCGTAGGAACTAGCGGGAGCAACGAGCAGTACTTC. Translating gives CASSVGTSGSNEQYF. The full variable domain, completed using reference TRBV9 and TRBJ2-7, is DSGVTQTPKHLITATGQRVTLRCSPRSGDLSVYWYQQSLDQGLQFLIQYYNGEERAKGNILERFSAQQFPDLHSELNLSSLELGDSALYFCASSVGTSGSNEQYFGPGTRLTVT.

The genes are TRBV10-1 and TRBJ2-2; D is perhaps TRBD1 (6 bases). CDR1 and CDR2 from the germline V gene are WNHNN and SYGVQD (reference sequence). The V and J ends lost 7 bases and 1 base respectively, with 10 bases between them. The CDR3 covers 14 residues. The CDR3 sequence is CASTPGQNTGELFF. The CDR3 bases are TGCGCCAGCACCCCGGGACAGAACACCGGGGAGCTGTTTTTT.

A note on this clonotype: Compared with germline, one end of the junction differs, possibly owing to a read error. This chain uses TRBV5-1 with TRBJ1-2, with D tentatively TRBD1 (6 bases). CDR3 length: 14 amino acids. Germline CDR1 SGHRS, CDR2 YFSETQ. In DNA, the CDR3 is TGCGCCAGCGGCTTCGGGGTACAGGGATATGGCTACACCTTC. Translated: CASGFGVQGYGYTF.

V and J are TRBV5-8 and TRBJ1-3; the D gene is possibly TRBD1 (5 bases). This CDR3 comprises 15 residues. Germline values: CDR1 SGHTS, CDR2 YDEGEE. V lost 0 bases and J 0 bases, leaving 7 bases between the germline ends. CDR3 nucleotides: TGTGCCAGCAGCTTGGACAGGAGCTCTGGAAACACCATATATTTT. This gives the protein CASSLDRSSGNTIYF.

This clonotype came up many times. The rearrangement uses TRBV12-5 and TRBJ2-2; D is unclear. Germline CDR1 LGHNT, CDR2 FRNRAP. This CDR3 spans 16 amino acids. Trimming removed 6 bases at V and 1 base at J, with 15 bases between. CDR3 amino acids: CASGPRPPQNTGELFF. CDR3 sequence (DNA): TGTGCTAGTGGCCCCCGACCGCCACAGAACACCGGGGAGCTGTTTTTT.

In this sample, this clonotype turned up many times. V is TRBV29-1 and J is TRBJ2-1; D is undetermined. Germline CDR1 is SQVTM and CDR2 is ANQGSEA. The CDR3 runs to 10 residues. V was pared by 2 bases and J by 9 bases, with 5 bases between. The CDR3 nucleotides are TGCAGCGTTGAATGGGGTGAGCAGTTCTTC. It codes for CSVEWGEQFF.